The source of this T cell receptor beta chain is a study of Graves' ophthalmopathy and Graves' hyperthyroidism. Whole-study context: Stable hyperthyroidism meant no ophthalmopathy within 18 months of follow-up. Findings and caveats of the study: It was with about 68% sensitivity and almost 75% specificity that the model predicted ophthalmopathy progression.

Germline CDR1 is LGHNT and CDR2 is FRNRAP. Trimming took off 1 base at V and 6 bases at J, with 16 bases between the two ends. This CDR3 is built from 16 residues. The sequenced template was RNA, covering the TCR beta CDR3 region. First-round RT-PCR with HTBI primers preceded a second-round multiplex PCR. TCRdb redid the calling of the multiplex PCR reads with MiXCR, one entry per CDR3 protein. The repertoire has 500,000 to 700,000 distinct CDR3 sequences, about 40% of them found once; the top ten carry about 4%. Excluded: other autoimmune disease, uncontrolled infection, pregnancy or lactation. Reliance was placed on clinical symptoms, serum thyroxine, TRAb, thyroid ultrasound and orbital computed tomography for diagnosis. Notes on this clonotype: What it binds is not known.

The sequencing input was peripheral blood or thyroid tissue (not recorded which). The source is an adult man with Graves' hyperthyroidism. J is TRBJ1-5 and V is TRBV12-5, with D perhaps matching TRBD1 (6 bases). In DNA, the CDR3 is TGTGCTAGTGGTTTGGAACACGGGGGGCGAGGTCAGCCCCAGCATTTT. Translating gives CASGLEHGGRGQPQHF. Full variable domain (missing parts from reference TRBV12-5 and TRBJ1-5): DARVTQTPRHKVTEMGQEVTMRCQPILGHNTVFWYRQTMMQGLELLAYFRNRAPLDDSGMPKDRFSAEMPDATLATLKIQPSEPRDSAVYFCASGLEHGGRGQPQHFGDGTRLSIL.